The 9 T cell receptor beta chains in this list originate from one sample, sequenced in a study of T cells after yellow fever vaccination. Each CDR3 protein is one row after TCRdb ran MiXCR on the 5' RACE reads. The table has fewer than 350,000 distinct CDR3 sequences, 3% to 4.5% seen once. The sequences come from PBMCs, collected on the day of the yellow fever booster vaccination. These receptors were obtained from a man younger than 35 who received the YFV17D yellow fever vaccine.

This clonotype was found a few times. The V and J genes are TRBV7-9 and TRBJ1-4; D remains ambiguous. V lost 3 bases and J lost 3, with 17 bases in between. CDR3 length: 17 residues. Germline V lookup: CDR1 SEHNR, CDR2 FQNEAQ (reference sequence). The DNA for the CDR3 is TGTGCCAGCAGCTTTCCAGGACCCCTGGTCTCTAATGAAAAACTGTTTTTT. This sequence encodes CASSFPGPLVSNEKLFF.

In its sample, this clonotype was seen a few times. The chain recombines TRBV7-2 with TRBJ2-3; unclear D gene. The CDR3 spans 15 residues. Trimming shortened V by 5 bases and J by 3 bases, and 15 bases separated the two germline ends. From germline, CDR1 is SGHTA and CDR2 FQGNSA. CDR3 sequence reads: CASSARGVGTDTQYF. For the CDR3, the DNA is TGTGCCAGCAGCGCCCGAGGCGTTGGTACAGATACGCAGTATTTT.

Ten or more counts support this clonotype. The rearrangement uses TRBV12-3 or TRBV12-4 and TRBJ2-5, with D unclear. This CDR3 is built from 13 residues. The V gene lost 1 base and the J gene lost 5 bases, with 8 bases spanning the gap. The CDR3 loop reads CASSLEALETQYF. As DNA, the CDR3 is TGTGCCAGCAGTTTAGAGGCTCTGGAGACCCAGTACTTC.

In this sample, this clonotype turned up many times. The genes are TRBV20-1 and TRBJ1-2, with D tentatively TRBD1 (6 bases). The CDR3 is made up of 15 amino acids. Germline CDR1 and CDR2: DFQATT and SNEGSKA (reference sequence). V dropped 2 bases and J dropped 4 bases, with 17 bases sitting between them. CDR3 sequence (DNA): TGCAGTGCTAGACCCTATCAGGGGCAGGGCTATGGCTACACCTTC. Translating it yields CSARPYQGQGYGYTF.

This clonotype was recorded many times. V gene TRBV28 combines with J gene TRBJ2-3; 10 bases align to TRBD2. The CDR3 totals 15 residues. Germline assignment: CDR1 MDHEN and CDR2 SYDVKM. V lost 5 bases, J lost 2 bases, and 4 bases stayed unmatched. CDR3 sequence (DNA): TGTGCCAGCAGTCTAGCGGGGGCCAACACAGATACGCAGTATTTT. As protein: CASSLAGANTDTQYF.

Many counts were recorded for this clonotype. This chain connects TRBV20-1 to TRBJ2-5; D is uncertain. This CDR3 has 15 residues. Germline V gene sequence: CDR1 DFQATT, CDR2 SNEGSKA (reference sequence). V was shortened by 3 bases and J by 0 bases, with 14 bases between the two germline ends. Here the CDR3 reads CSARTRAKYQETQYF. The CDR3 region has the DNA TGCAGTGCTAGGACCAGAGCAAAGTACCAAGAGACCCAGTACTTC.

Ten or more counts support this clonotype. The chain links TRBV7-2 to TRBJ1-5, with TRBD1 matching over 7 bases. The length of the CDR3 is 13 residues. Germline CDR1 is SGHTA and CDR2 is FQGNSA. The trim removed 3 bases at V and 9 bases at J, leaving 5 bases unmatched. This chain's CDR3 is CASSFQGERPQHF. The CDR3 nucleotides are TGTGCCAGCAGCTTTCAGGGGGAAAGGCCCCAGCATTTT.

The sample holds many counts of this clonotype. The CDR3: CASSQETESGGARYEQFF. The CDR3 DNA is TGCGCCAGCAGCCAAGAGACGGAGAGCGGGGGGGCCCGGTATGAGCAGTTCTTC. The chain carries TRBV4-1 and TRBJ2-1, with 10 bases lining up with TRBD2. CDR1 is MGHRA, CDR2 YSYEKL, per germline. V trimming: 0 bases; J trimming: 8 bases; junction bases outside the gene matches: 13. The CDR3 loop spans 18 amino acids.

This clonotype was detected many times. The chain combines TRBV7-7 with TRBJ2-2; 9 bases fit TRBD1. The germline CDR1 and CDR2 sequences are SSHAT and FNYEAQ (reference sequence). This CDR3 region has 13 residues. Germline trimming cut 9 bases from V and 6 bases from J; bases unmatched to any gene: 5. Here the CDR3 DNA reads TGTGCCAGTGGGACAGGGTCTCCCGGGGAGCTGTTTTTT. As protein: CASGTGSPGELFF. Full variable domain (outside the CDR3, taken from reference TRBV7-7 and TRBJ2-2): GAGVSQSPRYKVTKRGQDVTLRCDPISSHATLYWYQQALGQGPEFLTYFNYEAQPDKSGLPSDRFSAERPEGSISTLTIQRTEQRDSAMYRCASGTGSPGELFFGEGSRLTVL.